Sequencing of this TCR beta chain was carried out in a study of T cells in Graves' hyperthyroidism and ophthalmopathy. Trimming cost V 5 bases and J 1 base, with 14 bases left between them. There are 14 residues in the CDR3. The V gene's germline CDR1 is DFQATT and CDR2 SNEGSKA (reference sequence). TCR beta CDR3 sequences were amplified from RNA transcripts. TCR CDR3 underwent first-round RT-PCR with the HTBI primer set. TCRdb recomputed calls from the multiplex PCR reads with MiXCR, one row per CDR3 protein. The sample has around 240,000 distinct CDR3 sequences, about 17% seen once. Using less than 12 ml of fresh peripheral blood, PBMCs were prepared.

V gene TRBV20-1 combines with J gene TRBJ1-2; no clear D gene. The material sequenced was blood. The sequence was obtained from a young woman with Graves' ophthalmopathy. CDR3 sequence reads: CSAWRGYYNYGYTF. The CDR3 DNA follows: TGCAGTGCTTGGCGCGGGTATTATAACTATGGCTACACCTTC.